This passage covers 12 T cell receptor beta chains from one sample sequenced in a study of shared clonotypes between healthy human individuals. Here immunoSEQ multiplex PCR was the method, and the copy in TCRdb shows in-frame clones only, minus some. The sample consists of some 700,000 clones, roughly 91% of them appearing once. The sequenced sample consisted of memory CD8+ T cells from PBMCs. Subset given: CD45RO+ cells pooled with CCR7-negative TemRA cells. These receptors were collected from a man younger than 30 in good health. Some clones in this sample may be carry-over from other donors' samples.

As regards this clone: One junction end does not reproduce the germline sequence, and a read error may be involved. The chain combines TRBV7-8 with TRBJ1-2; 7 bases map to TRBD1. CDR1 and CDR2 (germline): SGHVS, FQNEAQ. This CDR3 comprises 16 residues. The CDR3 spells CASSLAWDRLNYGYTF. The CDR3 DNA sequence: TGTGCCAGCAGCCTAGCGTGGGACAGACTTAACTATGGCTACACCTTC.

This rearrangement joins TRBV7-7 to TRBJ2-1; 9 bases are a match to TRBD2. Trimming cost V 5 bases and J 2 bases; bases outside gene matches: 7. The CDR3 loop spans 16 amino acids. Per the germline V gene, CDR1 is SSHAT and CDR2 is FNYEAQ (reference sequence). CDR3 nucleotide sequence: TGTGCCAGCAGCCCAATGCTAGCGGGACCCTACAATGAGCAGTTCTTC. It translates to CASSPMLAGPYNEQFF.

This clone showed up just once. This chain joins TRBV7-8 and TRBJ1-4; a possible D gene is TRBD1 (6 bases). CDR1 is SGHVS and CDR2 is FQNEAQ in the germline V gene. The CDR3 extends over 15 amino acids. Between the trimmed V and J ends, which lost 4 bases and 2 bases, there was a span of 11 bases. CDR3 residues: CASSSGAGTNEKLFF. Here the CDR3 DNA reads TGTGCCAGCAGCTCGGGGGCAGGGACTAATGAAAAACTGTTTTTT. The full variable domain, its missing parts supplied by reference TRBV7-8 and TRBJ1-4, is GAGVSQSPRYKVAKRGQDVALRCDPISGHVSLFWYQQALGQGPEFLTYFQNEAQLDKSGLPSDRFFAERPEGSVSTLKIQRTQQEDSAVYLCASSSGAGTNEKLFFGSGTQLSVL.

The chain recombines TRBV7-6 with TRBJ2-1, with 8 bases aligning to TRBD1. The CDR3 sequence is 15 residues long. Germline CDR1 and CDR2: SGHVS and FNYEAQ. The ends lost 4 bases at V and 6 bases at J; junction bases unmatched: 8. CDR3 protein: CASSSRTGTANEQFF. CDR3 bases: TGTGCCAGCAGCTCCAGGACAGGGACGGCCAATGAGCAGTTCTTC.

The V gene is TRBV5-5, the J gene TRBJ2-7; a weak D match, TRBD1 (5 bases). Trimming shortened V by 4 bases and J by 2 bases, and 13 bases separated the two germline ends. This CDR3 is built from 14 residues. Germline CDR1 SGHKS, CDR2 YYEKEE (reference sequence). This CDR3 is CASSPDSFAYEQYF. CDR3 in DNA: TGTGCCAGCAGCCCTGACAGTTTCGCCTACGAGCAGTACTTC.

The chain links TRBV7-9 to TRBJ2-5, with D possibly TRBD1 on 5 matching bases. Trimming stripped 5 bases from V and 0 bases from J, with 13 bases between. There are 15 residues in the CDR3. Per the germline V gene, CDR1 is SEHNR and CDR2 is FQNEAQ (reference sequence). The CDR3 nucleotides are TGTGCCAGCAGCCAGGGTGACAGATACCAAGAGACCCAGTACTTC. As protein: CASSQGDRYQETQYF.

The V gene is TRBV5-1, the J gene TRBJ1-1; D is unresolved. The CDR3 runs 15 residues. Trimming took off 0 bases at V and 5 bases at J, with 14 bases between the two ends. CDR1 is SGHRS, CDR2 YFSETQ, per germline. The CDR3 sequence is CASSLGAQSATEAFF. The CDR3 nucleotides are TGCGCCAGCAGCTTGGGTGCTCAGTCGGCGACTGAAGCTTTCTTT.

The genes are TRBV9 and TRBJ1-2, with D unclear. The CDR3 totals 13 residues. The germline V gene has CDR1 SGDLS and CDR2 YYNGEE. Trimming removed 7 bases at V and 2 bases at J, with 12 bases between. CDR3 coding DNA: TGTGCCAGCGGATACTCCCCGAACTATGGCTACACCTTC. It specifies CASGYSPNYGYTF.

This clone was observed many times. V gene TRBV6-4 combines with J gene TRBJ1-1, with no clear D. V was cut by 6 bases and J by 1 base, with 18 bases left in between. The germline gives CDR1 MRHNA, CDR2 SNTAGT. This CDR3 has 16 amino acids. CDR3 coding DNA: TGTGCCAGCAGCGGCAGGATTGTAGCTACGAACACTGAAGCTTTCTTT. Translating gives CASSGRIVATNTEAFF.

The CDR3: CASSPIIQPQHF. CDR3 nucleotides: TGTGCCAGCAGCCCGATCATTCAGCCCCAGCATTTT. The chain recombines TRBV7-9 with TRBJ1-5; no reliable D call. Germline V gene sequence: CDR1 SEHNR, CDR2 FQNEAQ (reference sequence). V lost 5 bases and J lost 6, with 8 bases in between. This CDR3 is built from 12 residues. The full variable domain, with the rest looked up from reference TRBV7-9 and TRBJ1-5, is DTGVSQNPRHKITKRGQNVTFRCDPISEHNRLYWYRQTLGQGPEFLTYFQNEAQLEKSRLLSDRFSAERPKGSFSTLEIQRTEQGDSAMYLCASSPIIQPQHFGDGTRLSIL.

The rearrangement links TRBV28 to TRBJ1-4; perhaps TRBD1 as D (6 bases). This CDR3 has 15 residues. Germline CDR1 is MDHEN and CDR2 is SYDVKM. Trimming shortened V by 3 bases and J by 5 bases, and 13 bases separated the two germline ends. This CDR3 is CASSLSGALNEKLFF. DNA of the CDR3: TGTGCCAGCAGTTTGTCAGGGGCGCTAAATGAAAAACTGTTTTTT.

Remarks on this clone: Other DNA variants within this sample encode the same CDR3. The chain combines TRBV19 with TRBJ2-1; 7 positions match TRBD2. The CDR3 is 14 residues long. Germline CDR1 reads LNHDA; CDR2 reads SQIVND (reference sequence). V was pared by 3 bases and J by 4 bases, with 3 bases of the junction left unmatched. As DNA, the CDR3 is TGTGCCAGTAGTATCGGGACTACATACAATGAGCAGTTCTTC. This translates into CASSIGTTYNEQFF. The variable domain in full, completed from reference TRBV19 and TRBJ2-1, reads DGGITQSPKYLFRKEGQNVTLSCEQNLNHDAMYWYRQDPGQGLRLIYYSQIVNDFQKGDIAEGYSVSREKKESFPLTVTSAQKNPTAFYLCASSIGTTYNEQFFGPGTRLTVL.